Presented here are 28 T cell receptor beta chains from one specimen sequenced in a study of beta chain features in type 1 diabetes. The isolated RNA, all of it, was reverse transcribed, so expressed TCRB transcripts were what got sequenced. The data were produced by immunoSEQ multiplex PCR, yet TCRdb's version contains in-frame clones alone and is incomplete. Of roughly 300,000 clones listed, around 7.6% are singletons. The specimen sequenced was central memory CD4+ T cells from blood. Source of these receptors: a young woman in good health.

This clone was detected only a few times. V usage is TRBV2 and J usage is TRBJ2-1; TRBD2 matches at 9 bases. Germline loops: CDR1 SNHLY, CDR2 FYNNEI. The V segment lost 3 bases and the J segment 4 bases; nucleotides outside the gene matches: 7. There are 16 residues in the CDR3. The CDR3 is CASSDRAGGPYNEQFF. Here the CDR3 DNA reads TGTGCCAGCAGTGACCGGGCGGGAGGGCCTTACAATGAGCAGTTCTTC.

This clone occurred many times. The rearrangement uses TRBV7-2 and TRBJ2-5, with TRBD2 matching over 9 bases. Trimming removed 1 base from V and 1 base from J; junction bases left unmatched: 4. This CDR3 region has 16 residues. CDR1 and CDR2 (germline): SGHTA, FQGNSA. CDR3 in DNA: TGTGCCAGCAGCTTAGTGGCGGGAGGGACCCAAGAGACCCAGTACTTC. It is translated as CASSLVAGGTQETQYF.

The chain combines TRBV9 with TRBJ2-1, with unresolved D. CDR1 SGDLS and CDR2 YYNGEE come from the germline V gene. The CDR3 loop spans 14 amino acids. V lost 4 bases to trimming and J lost 6 bases, with 14 bases between them. The CDR3 sequence: CASSQAPFANEQFF. CDR3 coding DNA: TGTGCCAGCAGCCAGGCCCCCTTCGCCAATGAGCAGTTCTTC. The full variable domain, rest sourced from reference TRBV9 and TRBJ2-1, is DSGVTQTPKHLITATGQRVTLRCSPRSGDLSVYWYQQSLDQGLQFLIQYYNGEERAKGNILERFSAQQFPDLHSELNLSSLELGDSALYFCASSQAPFANEQFFGPGTRLTVL.

The chain links TRBV5-6 to TRBJ1-1, with no clear D. CDR3 length: 15 amino acids. The germline gives CDR1 SGHDT, CDR2 YYEEEE. The V and J ends lost 1 base and 4 bases respectively, with 14 bases between them. For the CDR3, the DNA is TGTGCCAGCAGCTTGCTCTCCGGGATTGTCACTGAAGCTTTCTTT. The encoded protein is CASSLLSGIVTEAFF.

CDR3 DNA: TGCGCCAGCAGCCAAGGTGGTCTTAGGGCGGGAGGATCAGATACGCAGTATTTT. Translation gives CASSQGGLRAGGSDTQYF. The chain has TRBV4-1 and TRBJ2-3, with 8 bases fitting TRBD2. The germline CDR1 and CDR2 sequences are MGHRA and YSYEKL. J was trimmed by 4 bases and V by 1 base; bases with no gene match: 13. The CDR3 is 18 residues long.

This clone was detected a few times. The genes are TRBV10-2 and TRBJ2-5, with 8 nucleotides matching TRBD2. Germline V gene lookup returns CDR1 WSHSY and CDR2 SAAADI. The CDR3 has 15 amino acids. After removal of 8 bases from V and 1 base from J, the junction contained 9 bases not matched to a gene. The CDR3 DNA is TGCGCCAGCTCCCGGGTTGCGGGAGGCCAAGAGACCCAGTACTTC. This encodes CASSRVAGGQETQYF.

This clone was observed a few times. The rearrangement uses TRBV7-2 and TRBJ2-3; tentatively, D is TRBD2 (7 bases). The CDR3 covers 16 residues. The V gene's germline CDR1 is SGHTA and CDR2 FQGNSA. V gave up 1 base and J gave up 1 base, with 12 bases separating them. The CDR3 is CASSLVGGAGTDTQYF. The CDR3, as DNA: TGTGCCAGCAGCTTAGTTGGGGGGGCAGGCACAGATACGCAGTATTTT.

This clone was picked up a small number of times. The chain's CDR3 is CASTGGMNTEAFF. Written as DNA, the CDR3 is TGTGCCAGCACAGGGGGTATGAACACTGAAGCTTTCTTT. The chain uses TRBV28 and TRBJ1-1, with 7 bases that match TRBD1. J was trimmed by 0 bases and V by 7 bases; bases with no gene match: 2. This CDR3 region has 13 residues. Germline loops: CDR1 MDHEN, CDR2 SYDVKM.

This clone was observed a few times. The chain carries TRBV5-4 and TRBJ2-2, with unresolved D. Germline CDR1 and CDR2: SGHNT and YYREEE (reference sequence). V was cut by 0 bases and J by 8 bases, with 14 bases left in between. The CDR3 is 15 residues long. CDR3 DNA sequence: TGTGCCAGCAGCTTGGCCGGGCGAGGCAATGGGGAGCTGTTTTTT. It codes for CASSLAGRGNGELFF.

This clone was seen more than once but under ten times. The chain combines TRBV9 with TRBJ2-2; 7 positions agree with TRBD2. Germline loops: CDR1 SGDLS, CDR2 YYNGEE. The CDR3 has 15 residues. The junction had 6 bases not matched to a gene; V was cut back by 3 bases and J by 4 bases. CDR3 nucleotides: TGTGCCAGCAGCGCCGGGGGGAGTTTCACCGGGGAGCTGTTTTTT. Residues: CASSAGGSFTGELFF. Filled out from reference TRBV9 and TRBJ2-2, the complete variable domain reads DSGVTQTPKHLITATGQRVTLRCSPRSGDLSVYWYQQSLDQGLQFLIQYYNGEERAKGNILERFSAQQFPDLHSELNLSSLELGDSALYFCASSAGGSFTGELFFGEGSRLTVL.

This clone was detected once. The same CDR3 can be traced to other DNA sequences in this sample. V is TRBV15 and J is TRBJ2-1; no firm D call. In germline, CDR1 is LNHNV, CDR2 YYDKDF (reference sequence). The length of the CDR3 is 13 residues. Between the trimmed V and J ends, which lost 0 bases and 12 bases, there was a span of 12 bases. CDR3 in amino acids: CATSRDQRGRQFF. The CDR3 coding sequence is TGTGCCACCAGCAGAGACCAGAGAGGACGGCAGTTCTTC.

In its sample, this clone was seen many times. The V call is TRBV6-6, the J call TRBJ2-1, with D hard to call. This CDR3 spans 12 amino acids. Germline V gives CDR1 MNHNY, CDR2 SVGAGI (reference sequence). V was trimmed by 5 bases and J by 4 bases, leaving 6 bases between them. The CDR3 region has the DNA TGTGCCAGCAGTCACGAATACAATGAGCAGTTCTTC. Translation: CASSHEYNEQFF.

The V call is TRBV2, the J call TRBJ2-2; weak D call: TRBD2 (6 bases). Germline V CDR1 and CDR2: SNHLY, FYNNEI. The CDR3 contains 13 residues. V was clipped by 3 bases and J by 6 bases, with 8 bases between them. The CDR3 reads CASSDGTAGELFF. CDR3 DNA sequence: TGTGCCAGCAGTGATGGGACTGCCGGGGAGCTGTTTTTT.

Points on this clone: Other DNA sequences in this sample translate to the same CDR3. The rearrangement uses TRBV5-4 and TRBJ2-5; maybe TRBD1 (6 bases). Germline CDR1 SGHNT, CDR2 YYREEE (reference sequence). This CDR3 has 13 amino acids. V was pared by 1 base and J by 5 bases, with 9 bases between. The CDR3 region has the DNA TGTGCCAGCAGCTTGAGGCAGGGGGAGACCCAGTACTTC. As protein: CASSLRQGETQYF. Based on the CDR3 plus reference TRBV5-4 and TRBJ2-5, the full variable domain is ETGVTQSPTHLIKTRGQQVTLRCSSQSGHNTVSWYQQALGQGPQFIFQYYREEENGRGNFPPRFSGLQFPNYSSELNVNALELDDSALYLCASSLRQGETQYFGPGTRLLVL.

This clone showed up many times. The chain has TRBV6-5 and TRBJ2-7; D uncertain. Trimming pared 6 bases from V and 3 bases from J, leaving 6 bases between. Germline lookup yields CDR1 MNHEY and CDR2 SVGAGI. CDR3 length: 11 amino acids. CDR3 DNA sequence: TGTGCCAGCAGCTCTAACTACGAGCAGTACTTC. It is translated as CASSSNYEQYF.

This chain connects TRBV6-5 to TRBJ2-1; possibly TRBD1 or TRBD2 for D (5 bases each). The germline gives CDR1 MNHEY, CDR2 SVGAGI. The CDR3 is 13 amino acids. Trimming removed 2 bases at V and 8 bases at J, with 10 bases between. The DNA for the CDR3 is TGTGCCAGCAGTTACGAACGGGGCGATGAGCAGTTCTTC. Translating gives CASSYERGDEQFF.

V usage is TRBV15 and J usage is TRBJ2-1; TRBD2 matches 7 bases. Germline CDR1 reads LNHNV; CDR2 reads YYDKDF (reference sequence). Trimming removed 1 base from V and 4 bases from J; junction bases left unmatched: 10. This CDR3 is built from 17 residues. The CDR3 coding sequence is TGTGCCACCAGCAGAGCGAGGGGAGCGGGAACATACAATGAGCAGTTCTTC. Its protein product is CATSRARGAGTYNEQFF. Supplemented by reference TRBV15 and TRBJ2-1, the full variable domain reads DAMVIQNPRYQVTQFGKPVTLSCSQTLNHNVMYWYQQKSSQAPKLLFHYYDKDFNNEADTPDNFQSRRPNTSFCFLDIRSPGLGDTAMYLCATSRARGAGTYNEQFFGPGTRLTVL.

This clone was observed a handful of times. The chain recombines TRBV7-2 with TRBJ2-7, with 8 bases lining up with TRBD2. The V and J ends lost 1 base and 3 bases, in that order; junction bases with no gene match: 5. This CDR3 is built from 15 residues. Germline V lookup: CDR1 SGHTA, CDR2 FQGNSA. CDR3 loop: CASSLDSGNHYEQYF. The CDR3 DNA reads TGTGCCAGCAGCTTAGATAGCGGGAACCACTACGAGCAGTACTTC.

This rearrangement joins TRBV6-1 to TRBJ1-4; possible D gene TRBD1, 6 bases. With 2 bases removed from V and 2 bases from J, the gap between germline ends came to 12 bases. The CDR3 has 16 amino acids. The germline CDR1 and CDR2 sequences are MNHNS and SASEGT. The CDR3, as DNA: TGTGCCAGCAGTGAATCTACAGGACAGACTAATGAAAAACTGTTTTTT. It is translated as CASSESTGQTNEKLFF.

This clone was recorded a few times. The chain joins TRBV10-3 to TRBJ2-5; D is tentatively TRBD1 or TRBD2 (5 bases each). The CDR3 spans 12 residues. V was shortened by 4 bases and J by 6 bases, with 9 bases between the two germline ends. Germline V gene lookup returns CDR1 ENHRY and CDR2 SYGVKD. CDR3 DNA: TGTGCCATCAGTGTCGAGGGGAAGACCCAGTACTTC. It yields the protein CAISVEGKTQYF.

The rearrangement links TRBV7-2 to TRBJ2-1; 12 bases agree with TRBD2. From germline, CDR1 is SGHTA and CDR2 FQGNSA. CDR3 size: 17 residues. The ends lost 4 bases at V and 4 bases at J; junction bases unmatched: 8. In nucleotides, the CDR3 is TGTGCCAGCAGCTCCAGACTAGCGGGAGTCGCATACAATGAGCAGTTCTTC. Translated: CASSSRLAGVAYNEQFF.

The chain uses TRBV4-3 and TRBJ1-4; D is unclear. The CDR3 totals 14 residues. Germline CDR1 reads LGHNA; CDR2 reads YSLEER. With 0 bases removed from V and 8 bases from J, the gap between germline ends came to 10 bases. The chain's CDR3 is CASSQDGFREKLFF. CDR3 DNA sequence: TGCGCCAGCAGCCAAGATGGGTTTAGGGAAAAACTGTTTTTT.

This clone was counted between two and nine times. The V and J genes are TRBV2 and TRBJ2-1; 7 bases fit TRBD2. V trimming: 6 bases; J trimming: 4 bases; junction bases outside the gene matches: 6. The CDR3 spans 14 residues. From germline, CDR1 is SNHLY and CDR2 FYNNEI. The CDR3, as DNA: TGTGCCAGCAGAAGCGGGACTCTTTACAATGAGCAGTTCTTC. It yields the protein CASRSGTLYNEQFF.

J is TRBJ2-5 and V is TRBV15, with D possibly being TRBD1 or TRBD2 (5 bases each). CDR1 LNHNV and CDR2 YYDKDF come from the germline V gene (reference sequence). The CDR3 has 14 residues. Trimming cost V 0 bases and J 4 bases, with 9 bases left between them. CDR3 amino acids: CATSREAGRETQYF. The CDR3 DNA sequence: TGTGCCACCAGCAGAGAGGCAGGGAGAGAGACCCAGTACTTC.

This clone has at least ten counts. The CDR3 here is CASSRTGSYNEQFF. For the CDR3, the DNA is TGTGCCAGCAGCCGAACAGGGTCGTACAATGAGCAGTTCTTC. The chain carries TRBV4-2 and TRBJ2-1, with TRBD1 as a possible D gene (6 bases). Germline-derived CDR1 and CDR2 are LGHNA and YNFKEQ. V dropped 4 bases and J dropped 4 bases, with 11 bases sitting between them. The CDR3 totals 14 residues.

This clone was seen more than once but under ten times. The genes are TRBV6-5 and TRBJ2-5; D not resolved. CDR3 length: 13 amino acids. Trimming pared 6 bases from V and 3 bases from J, leaving 11 bases between. Looked up from germline, CDR1 is MNHEY and CDR2 is SVGAGI. CDR3 residues: CASSGQAEETQYF. CDR3 bases: TGTGCCAGCAGCGGCCAGGCCGAAGAGACCCAGTACTTC.

V is TRBV18 and J is TRBJ2-5; D is possibly TRBD1 (6 bases). There are 14 residues in the CDR3. The V end was cut by 2 bases, the J end by 5 bases, with 12 bases between. Germline V lookup: CDR1 KGHSH, CDR2 LQKENI. The CDR3 sequence is CASSPGGTRETQYF. The CDR3 DNA sequence: TGTGCCAGCTCACCAGGGGGCACAAGGGAGACCCAGTACTTC. The variable domain in full, with the rest retrieved from reference TRBV18 and TRBJ2-5, is NAGVMQNPRHLVRRRGQEARLRCSPMKGHSHVYWYRQLPEEGLKFMVYLQKENIIDESGMPKERFSAEFPKEGPSILRIQQVVRGDSAAYFCASSPGGTRETQYFGPGTRLLVL.

A few counts support this clone. J is TRBJ2-1 and V is TRBV4-1; 13 bases align to TRBD2. V gave up 4 bases and J gave up 1 base; unmatched junction bases: 19. Germline-derived CDR1 and CDR2 are MGHRA and YSYEKL. The CDR3 spans 22 residues. CDR3 residues: CASSLAYRTGTSGIRSYNEQFF. The CDR3 DNA follows: TGCGCCAGCAGCCTCGCTTACCGGACCGGGACTAGCGGGATTCGGTCCTACAATGAGCAGTTCTTC.